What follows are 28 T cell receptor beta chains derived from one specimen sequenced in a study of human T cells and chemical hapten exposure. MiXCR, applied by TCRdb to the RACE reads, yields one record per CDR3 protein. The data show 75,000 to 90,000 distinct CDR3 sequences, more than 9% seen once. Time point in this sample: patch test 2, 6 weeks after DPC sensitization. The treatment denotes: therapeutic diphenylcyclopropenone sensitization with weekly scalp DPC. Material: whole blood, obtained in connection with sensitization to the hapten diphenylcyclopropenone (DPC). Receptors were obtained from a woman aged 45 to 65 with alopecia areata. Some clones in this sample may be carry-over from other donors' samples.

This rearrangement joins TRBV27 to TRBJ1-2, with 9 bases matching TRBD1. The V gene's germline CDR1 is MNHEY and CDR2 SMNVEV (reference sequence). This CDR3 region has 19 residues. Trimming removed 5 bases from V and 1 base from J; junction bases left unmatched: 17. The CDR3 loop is CASSPYPPGQGTGNYGYTF. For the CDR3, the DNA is TGTGCCAGCAGTCCATATCCTCCGGGACAGGGCACCGGTAACTATGGCTACACCTTC.

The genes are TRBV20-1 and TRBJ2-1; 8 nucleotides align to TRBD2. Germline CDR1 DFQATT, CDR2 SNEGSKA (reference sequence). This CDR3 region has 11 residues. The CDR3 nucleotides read TGCAGGGGGACTAGGGCTTTAGAGCAGTTCTTC. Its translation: CRGTRALEQFF.

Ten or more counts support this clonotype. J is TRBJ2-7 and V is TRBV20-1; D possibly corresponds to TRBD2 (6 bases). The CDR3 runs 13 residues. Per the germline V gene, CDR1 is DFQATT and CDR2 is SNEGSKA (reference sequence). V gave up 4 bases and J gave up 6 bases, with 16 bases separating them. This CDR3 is CSANLAGRLEQYF. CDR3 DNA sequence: TGCAGTGCTAATTTGGCGGGGCGGCTCGAGCAGTACTTC.

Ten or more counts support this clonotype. The CDR3: CASSELREADTQYF. CDR3 coding DNA: TGTGCCAGCAGTGAACTGCGGGAGGCAGATACGCAGTATTTT. The chain joins TRBV6-1 to TRBJ2-3, with 8 bases identical to TRBD2. J was trimmed by 4 bases and V by 2 bases; bases with no gene match: 2. The CDR3 length is 14 residues. Germline assignment: CDR1 MNHNS and CDR2 SASEGT.

Written as DNA, the CDR3 is TGTGCCACTGAGACTCTCCAAGAGACCCAGTACTTC. Amino acids: CATETLQETQYF. V gene TRBV6-2 or TRBV6-3 combines with J gene TRBJ2-5; D call uncertain. From germline, CDR1 is MNHEY and CDR2 SVGEGT. The CDR3 sequence is 12 residues long. Trimming took off 10 bases at V and 1 base at J, with 10 bases between the two ends.

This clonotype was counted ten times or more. Here the CDR3 DNA reads TGTGCCAGCAGTGAGGGACGCAGCCCCGGGGCCAACGTCCTGACTTTC. Amino acid sequence: CASSEGRSPGANVLTF. This chain joins TRBV6-5 and TRBJ2-6; D may be TRBD1 or TRBD2 (5 bases each). Trimming removed 5 bases at V and 4 bases at J, with 15 bases between. In germline, CDR1 is MNHEY, CDR2 SVGAGI. The CDR3 covers 16 residues.

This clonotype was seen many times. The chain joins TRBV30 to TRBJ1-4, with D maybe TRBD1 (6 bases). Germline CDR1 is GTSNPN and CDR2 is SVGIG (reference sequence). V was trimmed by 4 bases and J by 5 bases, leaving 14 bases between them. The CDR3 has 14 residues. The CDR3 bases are TGTGCCTGGACCTCGGGGACATTCAATGAAAAACTGTTTTTT. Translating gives CAWTSGTFNEKLFF.

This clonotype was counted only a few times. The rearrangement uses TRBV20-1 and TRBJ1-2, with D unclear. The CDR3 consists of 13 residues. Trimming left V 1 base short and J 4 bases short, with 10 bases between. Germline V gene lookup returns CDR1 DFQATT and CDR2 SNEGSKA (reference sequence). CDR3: CSARGSESYGYTF. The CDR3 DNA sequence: TGCAGTGCTAGAGGAAGCGAGTCCTATGGCTACACCTTC.

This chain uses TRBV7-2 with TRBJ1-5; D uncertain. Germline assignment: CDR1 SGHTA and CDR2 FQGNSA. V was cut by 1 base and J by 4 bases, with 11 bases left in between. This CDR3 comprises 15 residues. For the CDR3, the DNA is TGTGCCAGCAGCTTAGACGCTACAAGGAATCAGCCCCAGCATTTT. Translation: CASSLDATRNQPQHF.

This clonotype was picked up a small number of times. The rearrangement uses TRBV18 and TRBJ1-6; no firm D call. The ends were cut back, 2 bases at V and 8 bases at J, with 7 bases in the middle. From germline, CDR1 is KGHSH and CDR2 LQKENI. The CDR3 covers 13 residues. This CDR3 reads CASSPVGDSPLHF. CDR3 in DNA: TGTGCCAGCTCACCAGTGGGCGATTCACCCCTCCACTTT.

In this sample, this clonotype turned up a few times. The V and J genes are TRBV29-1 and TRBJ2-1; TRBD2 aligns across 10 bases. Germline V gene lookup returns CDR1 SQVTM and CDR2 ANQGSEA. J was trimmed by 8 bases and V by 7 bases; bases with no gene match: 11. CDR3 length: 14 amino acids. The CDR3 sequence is CSALGSGRGHEQFF. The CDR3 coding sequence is TGCAGCGCCTTAGGGAGCGGGAGGGGTCATGAGCAGTTCTTC.

CDR3 DNA: TGTGCCAGTGGTAACAGGGGAGCCACAGCCAAAAACATTCAGTACTTC. Protein sequence: CASGNRGATAKNIQYF. The chain couples TRBV19 to TRBJ2-4; 7 bases align to TRBD1. CDR3 length: 16 amino acids. CDR1 is LNHDA and CDR2 is SQIVND in the germline V gene (reference sequence). V shed 8 bases, J shed 0 bases, and the junction held 10 bases outside the gene matches.

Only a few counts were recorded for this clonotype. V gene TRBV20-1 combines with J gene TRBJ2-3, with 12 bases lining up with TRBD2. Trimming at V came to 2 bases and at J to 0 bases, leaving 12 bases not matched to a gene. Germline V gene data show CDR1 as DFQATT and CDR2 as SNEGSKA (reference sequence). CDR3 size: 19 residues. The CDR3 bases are TGCAGTGCTAGATCCGGGACTAGCGGGCCAGAGACCAGCACAGATACGCAGTATTTT. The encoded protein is CSARSGTSGPETSTDTQYF.

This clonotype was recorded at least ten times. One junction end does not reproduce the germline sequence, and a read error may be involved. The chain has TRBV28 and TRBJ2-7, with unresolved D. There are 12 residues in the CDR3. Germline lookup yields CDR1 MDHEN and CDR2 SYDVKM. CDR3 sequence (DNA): TGTGCCAGCAGTCCCCAGACGAATCTGATGATCTTC. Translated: CASSPQTNLMIF.

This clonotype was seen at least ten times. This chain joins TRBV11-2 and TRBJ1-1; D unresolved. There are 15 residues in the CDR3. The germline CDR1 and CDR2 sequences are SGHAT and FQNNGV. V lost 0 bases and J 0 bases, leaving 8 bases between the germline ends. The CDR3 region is CASSLDSAVNTEAFF. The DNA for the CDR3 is TGTGCCAGCAGCTTAGATTCGGCCGTGAACACTGAAGCTTTCTTT.

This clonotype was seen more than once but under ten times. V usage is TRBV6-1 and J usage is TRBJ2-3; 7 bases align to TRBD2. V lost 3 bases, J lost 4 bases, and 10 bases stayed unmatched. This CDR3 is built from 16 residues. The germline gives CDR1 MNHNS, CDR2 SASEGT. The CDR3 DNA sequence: TGTGCCAGCAGTGATCCCGGCGGGAGCATAGCAGATACGCAGTATTTT. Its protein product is CASSDPGGSIADTQYF.

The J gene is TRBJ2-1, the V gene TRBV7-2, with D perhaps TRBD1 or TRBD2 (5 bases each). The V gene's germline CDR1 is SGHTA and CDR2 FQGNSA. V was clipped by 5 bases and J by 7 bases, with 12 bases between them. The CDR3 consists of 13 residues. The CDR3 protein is CASSQNGGNEQFF. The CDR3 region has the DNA TGTGCCAGCAGCCAGAATGGGGGTAATGAGCAGTTCTTC. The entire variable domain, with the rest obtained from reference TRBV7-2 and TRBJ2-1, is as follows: GAGVSQSPSNKVTEKGKDVELRCDPISGHTALYWYRQSLGQGLEFLIYFQGNSAPDKSGLPSDRFSAERTGGSVSTLTIQRTQQEDSAVYLCASSQNGGNEQFFGPGTRLTVL.

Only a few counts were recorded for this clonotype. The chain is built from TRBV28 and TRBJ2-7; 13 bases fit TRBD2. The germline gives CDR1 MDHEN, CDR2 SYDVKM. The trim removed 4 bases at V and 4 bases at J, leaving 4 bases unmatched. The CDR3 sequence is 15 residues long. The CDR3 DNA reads TGTGCCAGCAGTTCTCCGGGACTAGCGGGATACGAGCAGTACTTC. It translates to CASSSPGLAGYEQYF.

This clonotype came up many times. The CDR3 DNA sequence: TGTGCCAGCAGCTTAGCCGGTAACGAGCAGTACTTC. It yields the protein CASSLAGNEQYF. The J gene is TRBJ2-7, the V gene TRBV11-2; D is ambiguous. Trimming took 1 base from V and 5 from J, leaving 6 bases between them. CDR3 length equals 12 residues. In germline, CDR1 is SGHAT, CDR2 FQNNGV. The full variable domain, rest sourced from reference TRBV11-2 and TRBJ2-7, is EAGVAQSPRYKIIEKRQSVAFWCNPISGHATLYWYQQILGQGPKLLIQFQNNGVVDDSQLPKDRFSAERLKGVDSTLKIQPAKLEDSAVYLCASSLAGNEQYFGPGTRLTVT.

In DNA form, the CDR3 reads TGTGCCAGCAGCCCCAGGGCGAACGAGCAGTACTTC. This translates into CASSPRANEQYF. This rearrangement joins TRBV12-3 or TRBV12-4 to TRBJ2-7, with D possibly matching TRBD1 (5 bases). This CDR3 region has 12 residues. V was pared by 6 bases and J by 5 bases, with 11 bases between.

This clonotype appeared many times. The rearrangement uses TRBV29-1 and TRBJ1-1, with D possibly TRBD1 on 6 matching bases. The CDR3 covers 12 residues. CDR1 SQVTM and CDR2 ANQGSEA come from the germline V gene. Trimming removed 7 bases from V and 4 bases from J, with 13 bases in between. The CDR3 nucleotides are TGCAGCGCACGGGACACTCCCACTGAAGCTTTCTTT. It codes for CSARDTPTEAFF.

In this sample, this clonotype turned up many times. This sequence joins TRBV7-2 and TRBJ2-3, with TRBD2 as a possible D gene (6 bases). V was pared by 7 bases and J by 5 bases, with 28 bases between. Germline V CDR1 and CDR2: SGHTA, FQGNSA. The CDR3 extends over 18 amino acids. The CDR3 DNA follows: TGTGCCAGCAACCTTGCTCTTTCCCCGGGAGTTGTAGTAGATACGCAGTATTTT. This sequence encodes CASNLALSPGVVVDTQYF.

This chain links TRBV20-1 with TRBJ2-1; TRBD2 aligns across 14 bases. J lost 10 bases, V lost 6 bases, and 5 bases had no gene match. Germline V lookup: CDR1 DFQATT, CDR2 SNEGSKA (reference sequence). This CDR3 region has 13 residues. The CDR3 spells CSATGLAGVEQFF. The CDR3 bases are TGCAGTGCCACGGGACTAGCGGGGGTGGAGCAGTTCTTC.

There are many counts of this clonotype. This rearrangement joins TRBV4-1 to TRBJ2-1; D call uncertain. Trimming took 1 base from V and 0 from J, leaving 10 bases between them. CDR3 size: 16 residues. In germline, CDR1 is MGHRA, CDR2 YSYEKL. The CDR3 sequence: CASSQVGRSSYNEQFF. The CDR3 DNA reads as TGCGCCAGCAGCCAAGTTGGCAGAAGCTCCTACAATGAGCAGTTCTTC.

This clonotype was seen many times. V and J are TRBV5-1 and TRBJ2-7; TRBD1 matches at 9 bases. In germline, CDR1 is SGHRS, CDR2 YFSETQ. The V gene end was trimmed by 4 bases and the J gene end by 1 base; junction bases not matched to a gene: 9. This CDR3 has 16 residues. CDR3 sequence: CASSLWTGERSYEQYF. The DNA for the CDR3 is TGCGCCAGCAGCCTCTGGACAGGGGAGCGATCCTACGAGCAGTACTTC.

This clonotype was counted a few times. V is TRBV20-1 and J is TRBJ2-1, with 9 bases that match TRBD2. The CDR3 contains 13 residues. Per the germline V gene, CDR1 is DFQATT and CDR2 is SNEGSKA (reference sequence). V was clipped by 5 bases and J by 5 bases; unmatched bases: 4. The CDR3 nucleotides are TGCAGTGCTCCGACTAGCGGAAACAATGAGCAGTTCTTC. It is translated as CSAPTSGNNEQFF.

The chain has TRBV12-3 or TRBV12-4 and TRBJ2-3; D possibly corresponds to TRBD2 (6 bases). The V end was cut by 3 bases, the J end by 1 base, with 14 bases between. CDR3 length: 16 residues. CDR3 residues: CASSFPRGMGTDTQYF. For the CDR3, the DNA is TGTGCCAGCAGTTTCCCCCGGGGGATGGGCACAGATACGCAGTATTTT.

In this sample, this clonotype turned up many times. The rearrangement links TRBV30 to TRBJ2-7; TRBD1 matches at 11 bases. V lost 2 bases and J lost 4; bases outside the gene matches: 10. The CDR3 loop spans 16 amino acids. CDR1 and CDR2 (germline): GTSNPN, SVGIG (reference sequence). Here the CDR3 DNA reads TGTGCCTGGAGTCCCACGTTGGACAGGGGGCTATACGAGCAGTACTTC. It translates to CAWSPTLDRGLYEQYF.